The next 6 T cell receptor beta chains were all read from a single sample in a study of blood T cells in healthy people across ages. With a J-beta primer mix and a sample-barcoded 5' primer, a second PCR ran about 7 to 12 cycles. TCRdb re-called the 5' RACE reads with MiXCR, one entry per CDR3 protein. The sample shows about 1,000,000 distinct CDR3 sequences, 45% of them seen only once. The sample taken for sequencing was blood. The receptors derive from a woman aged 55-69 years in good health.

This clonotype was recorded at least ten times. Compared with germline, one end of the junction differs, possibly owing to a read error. The CDR3 protein is CASSWDRAYEQYF. CDR3 bases: TGCGCCAGCAGCTGGGACAGGGCCTACGAGCAGTACTTC. V and J are TRBV5-6 and TRBJ2-7, with 9 bases identical to TRBD1. This CDR3 is built from 13 residues. Germline V gives CDR1 SGHDT, CDR2 YYEEEE. The full variable domain, with the rest looked up from reference TRBV5-6 and TRBJ2-7, is DAGVTQSPTHLIKTRGQQVTLRCSPKSGHDTVSWYQQALGQGPQFIFQYYEEEERQRGNFPDRFSGHQFPNYSSELNVNALLLGDSALYLCASSWDRAYEQYFGPGTRLTVT.

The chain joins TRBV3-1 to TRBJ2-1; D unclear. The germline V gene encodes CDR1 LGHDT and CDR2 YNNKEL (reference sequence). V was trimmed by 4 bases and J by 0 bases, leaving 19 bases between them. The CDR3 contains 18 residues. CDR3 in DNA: TGTGCCAGCAGCCTGTGGACGGCGACGGCCGGCTCCTACAATGAGCAGTTCTTC. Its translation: CASSLWTATAGSYNEQFF.

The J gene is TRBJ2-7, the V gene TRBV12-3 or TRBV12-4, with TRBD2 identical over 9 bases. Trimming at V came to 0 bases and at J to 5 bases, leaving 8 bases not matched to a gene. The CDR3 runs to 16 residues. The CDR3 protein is CASSLAFGRLADEQYF. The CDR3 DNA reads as TGTGCCAGCAGTTTAGCGTTTGGCAGACTAGCGGACGAGCAGTACTTC.

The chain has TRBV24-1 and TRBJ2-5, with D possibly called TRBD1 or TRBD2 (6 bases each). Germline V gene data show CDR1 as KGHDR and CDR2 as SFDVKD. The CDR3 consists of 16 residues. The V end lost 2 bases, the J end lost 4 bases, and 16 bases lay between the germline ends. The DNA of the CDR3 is TGTGCCACCAGTGATTCCGGGCTCAGGGGAGGAGAGACCCAGTACTTC. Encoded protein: CATSDSGLRGGETQYF.

The chain's CDR3 is CASSLAGQVNTEAFF. DNA for the CDR3: TGTGCCAGCAGCTTAGCGGGCCAAGTCAACACTGAAGCTTTCTTT. The chain joins TRBV7-9 to TRBJ1-1; D not resolved. V lost 0 bases and J 2 bases, leaving 10 bases between the germline ends. The CDR3 is 15 residues long. Germline V lookup: CDR1 SEHNR, CDR2 FQNEAQ (reference sequence).

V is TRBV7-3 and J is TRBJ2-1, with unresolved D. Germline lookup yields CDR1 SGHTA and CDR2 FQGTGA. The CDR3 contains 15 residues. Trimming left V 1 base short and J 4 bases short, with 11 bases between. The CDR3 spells CASSLSLARYNEQFF. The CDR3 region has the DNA TGTGCCAGCAGCTTAAGTCTCGCCCGATACAATGAGCAGTTCTTC.